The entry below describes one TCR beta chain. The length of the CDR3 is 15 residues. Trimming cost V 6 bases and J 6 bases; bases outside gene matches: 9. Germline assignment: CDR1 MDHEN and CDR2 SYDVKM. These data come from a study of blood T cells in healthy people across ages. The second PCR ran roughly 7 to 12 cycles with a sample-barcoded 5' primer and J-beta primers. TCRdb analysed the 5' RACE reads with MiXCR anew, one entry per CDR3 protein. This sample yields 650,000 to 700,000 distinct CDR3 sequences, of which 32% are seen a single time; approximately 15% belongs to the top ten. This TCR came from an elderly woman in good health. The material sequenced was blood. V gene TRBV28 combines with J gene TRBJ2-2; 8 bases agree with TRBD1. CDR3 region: CASRNDRGRAGELFF. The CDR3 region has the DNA TGTGCCAGCAGAAATGACAGGGGCAGGGCCGGGGAGCTGTTTTTT.